This is a list of T cell receptor beta chains from one sample in a study of T cells in Graves' hyperthyroidism and ophthalmopathy. TCRdb re-derived calls from the multiplex PCR reads in MiXCR, one entry per CDR3 protein. Altogether about 520,000 distinct CDR3 sequences are present, less than 25% being singletons, with the ten largest covering roughly 10%. Sequencing input: blood. The receptors come from a woman aged 25 to 39 with Graves' ophthalmopathy. Each CDR3 is given without its conserved first and last residue.

TRBV20-1	SARDLFPGSYGYT
TRBV24-1	ATSDTGTGELF
TRBV20-1	SARPPLAGVETQY
TRBV12-3/TRBV12-4	ASSRGTKTEAF
TRBV10-3	ASGKGAGDTEAF
TRBV6-1	ASYRGDEQY
TRBV7-8	ASSRTLSSYEQY
TRBV11-2	ASSLSATDLYEQY
TRBV6-2/TRBV6-3	ASSFPQDTGELF
TRBV3-1	ASSQQQGPVFTEAF
TRBV10-3	AISPGQGDRSNQPQH
TRBV6-1	ASSEARAEQY
TRBV9	ASSPPGNREGEQY
TRBV20-1	SAKPAGGPYEQY
TRBV7-8	ASSFSIYEQY
TRBV25-1	ASRGGVGYT
TRBV6-1	ASSEWDIFEQY
TRBV20-1	SARVTGRQPQH
TRBV30	AWTGLGEETQY
TRBV18	ASSPQGTDSDGYT
TRBV12-3/TRBV12-4	ASSLEQNEAF
TRBV6-9	ASSQTSGDRQETQY